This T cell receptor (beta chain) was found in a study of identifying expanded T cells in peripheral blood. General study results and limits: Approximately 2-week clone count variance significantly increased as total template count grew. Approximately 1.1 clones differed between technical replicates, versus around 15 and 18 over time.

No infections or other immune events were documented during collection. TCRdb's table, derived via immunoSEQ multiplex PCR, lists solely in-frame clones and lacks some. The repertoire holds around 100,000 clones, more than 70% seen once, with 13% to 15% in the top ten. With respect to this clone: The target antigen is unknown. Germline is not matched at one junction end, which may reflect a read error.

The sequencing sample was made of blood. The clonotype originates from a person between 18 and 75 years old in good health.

Written as DNA, the CDR3 is TGTGCCGGCAGTTCCGGGACAGGGGCTGAAAAACTGTTTTTT. It codes for CAGSSGTGAEKLFF. V is TRBV2 and J is TRBJ1-4, with TRBD1 matching over 10 bases. Germline V gene data show CDR1 as SNHLY and CDR2 as FYNNEI. The CDR3 contains 14 residues. The entire variable domain, with the rest obtained from reference TRBV2 and TRBJ1-4, is as follows: EPEVTQTPSHQVTQMGQEVILRCVPISNHLYFYWYRQILGQKVEFLVSFYNNEISEKSEIFDDQFSVERPDGSNFTLKIRSTKLEDSAMYFCAGSSGTGAEKLFFGSGTQLSVL.